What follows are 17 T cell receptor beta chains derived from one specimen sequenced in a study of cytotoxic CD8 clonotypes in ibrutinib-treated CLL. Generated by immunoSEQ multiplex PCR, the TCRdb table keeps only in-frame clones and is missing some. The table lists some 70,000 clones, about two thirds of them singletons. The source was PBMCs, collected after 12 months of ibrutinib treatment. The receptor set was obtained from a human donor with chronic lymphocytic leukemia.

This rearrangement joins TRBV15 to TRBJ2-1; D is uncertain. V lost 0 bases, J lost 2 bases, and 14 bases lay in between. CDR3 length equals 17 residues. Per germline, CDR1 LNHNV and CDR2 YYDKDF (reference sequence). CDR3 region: CATSRDLPRLAYNEQFF. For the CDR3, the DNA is TGTGCCACCAGCAGAGATTTGCCCAGATTGGCCTACAATGAGCAGTTCTTC.

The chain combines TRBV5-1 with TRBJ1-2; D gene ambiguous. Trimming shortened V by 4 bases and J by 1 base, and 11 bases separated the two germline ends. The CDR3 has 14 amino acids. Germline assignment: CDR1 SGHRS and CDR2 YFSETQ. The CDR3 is CASSPRTLNYGYTF. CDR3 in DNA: TGCGCCAGCAGCCCACGAACCCTTAACTATGGCTACACCTTC.

This CDR3 reads CASSLLRSGAGELFF. The CDR3 nucleotides read TGTGCCAGCAGCTTACTGCGGAGCGGGGCCGGGGAGCTGTTTTTT. The rearrangement joins TRBV11-2 to TRBJ2-2, with 7 bases matching TRBD2. Germline V gene data show CDR1 as SGHAT and CDR2 as FQNNGV. V shed 2 bases, J shed 6 bases, and the junction held 6 bases outside the gene matches. This CDR3 contains 15 residues. Complete variable domain (other parts from reference TRBV11-2 and TRBJ2-2): EAGVAQSPRYKIIEKRQSVAFWCNPISGHATLYWYQQILGQGPKLLIQFQNNGVVDDSQLPKDRFSAERLKGVDSTLKIQPAKLEDSAVYLCASSLLRSGAGELFFGEGSRLTVL.

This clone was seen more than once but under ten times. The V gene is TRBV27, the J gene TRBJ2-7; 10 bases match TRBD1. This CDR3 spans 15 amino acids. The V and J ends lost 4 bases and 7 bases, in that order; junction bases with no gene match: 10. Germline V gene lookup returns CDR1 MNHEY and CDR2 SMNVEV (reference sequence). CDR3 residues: CASSSTGQGPGEQYF. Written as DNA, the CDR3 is TGTGCCAGCAGTTCCACGGGACAGGGGCCGGGGGAGCAGTACTTC.

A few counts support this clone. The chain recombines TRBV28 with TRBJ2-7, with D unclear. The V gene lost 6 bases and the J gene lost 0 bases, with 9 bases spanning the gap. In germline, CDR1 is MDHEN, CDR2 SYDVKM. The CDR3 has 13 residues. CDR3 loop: CASRPVRSYEQYF. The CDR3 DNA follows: TGTGCCAGCAGACCAGTACGCTCCTACGAGCAGTACTTC.

CDR3 sequence (DNA): TGTGCCAGTAGACCCCAACGGGGTTCAAACACTGAAGCTTTCTTT. It yields the protein CASRPQRGSNTEAFF. The chain uses TRBV19 and TRBJ1-1; D not certain. CDR3 length: 15 amino acids. CDR1 is LNHDA, CDR2 SQIVND, per germline (reference sequence). V dropped 6 bases and J dropped 2 bases, with 16 bases sitting between them.

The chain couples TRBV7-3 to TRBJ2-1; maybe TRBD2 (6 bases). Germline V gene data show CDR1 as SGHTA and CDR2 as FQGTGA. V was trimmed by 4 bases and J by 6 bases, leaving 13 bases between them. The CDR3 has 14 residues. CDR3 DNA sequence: TGTGCCAGCAGCTCCCAGCTAGCGAGCAATGAGCAGTTCTTC. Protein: CASSSQLASNEQFF.

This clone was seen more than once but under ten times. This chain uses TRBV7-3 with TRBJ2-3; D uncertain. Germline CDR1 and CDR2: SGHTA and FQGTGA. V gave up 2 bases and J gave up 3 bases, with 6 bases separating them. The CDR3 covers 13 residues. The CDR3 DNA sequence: TGTGCCAGCAGCTTAGAATGGACAGATACGCAGTATTTT. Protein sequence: CASSLEWTDTQYF.

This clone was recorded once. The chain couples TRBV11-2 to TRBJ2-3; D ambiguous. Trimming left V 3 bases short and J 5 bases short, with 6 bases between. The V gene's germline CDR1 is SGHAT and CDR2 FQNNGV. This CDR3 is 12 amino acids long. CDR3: CASSFFGDTQYF. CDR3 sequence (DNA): TGTGCCAGCAGCTTTTTCGGAGATACGCAGTATTTT. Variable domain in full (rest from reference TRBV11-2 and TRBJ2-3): EAGVAQSPRYKIIEKRQSVAFWCNPISGHATLYWYQQILGQGPKLLIQFQNNGVVDDSQLPKDRFSAERLKGVDSTLKIQPAKLEDSAVYLCASSFFGDTQYFGPGTRLTVL.

Here the CDR3 reads CASSVDSNTEAFF. The CDR3 region has the DNA TGTGCCAGCAGCGTCGACAGCAACACTGAAGCTTTCTTT. V gene TRBV7-2 combines with J gene TRBJ1-1, with a possible D match to TRBD1 (5 bases). The V gene lost 5 bases and the J gene lost 2 bases, with 9 bases spanning the gap. The CDR3 has 13 residues. Germline V lookup: CDR1 SGHTA, CDR2 FQGNSA.

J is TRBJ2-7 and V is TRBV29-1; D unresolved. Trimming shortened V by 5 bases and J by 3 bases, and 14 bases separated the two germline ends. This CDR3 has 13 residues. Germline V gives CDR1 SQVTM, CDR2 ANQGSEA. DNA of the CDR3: TGCAGCGTTTTAGGGTCGGGCAACTACGAGCAGTACTTC. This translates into CSVLGSGNYEQYF.

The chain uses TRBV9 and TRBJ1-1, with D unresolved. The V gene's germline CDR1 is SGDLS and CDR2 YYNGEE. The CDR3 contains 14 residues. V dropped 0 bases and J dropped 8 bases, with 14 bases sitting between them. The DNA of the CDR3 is TGTGCCAGCAGCGTAGCCCCGACCTACGGGGAAGCTTTCTTT. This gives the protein CASSVAPTYGEAFF. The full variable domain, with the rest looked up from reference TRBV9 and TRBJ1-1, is DSGVTQTPKHLITATGQRVTLRCSPRSGDLSVYWYQQSLDQGLQFLIQYYNGEERAKGNILERFSAQQFPDLHSELNLSSLELGDSALYFCASSVAPTYGEAFFGQGTRLTVV.

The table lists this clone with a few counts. DNA of the CDR3: TGTGCCAGCAGCTTACAGCCTGGTATAGAGCAGTACTTC. It translates to CASSLQPGIEQYF. The gene calls are TRBV7-3 and TRBJ2-7; no definite D call. This CDR3 has 13 residues. The V and J ends lost 2 bases and 7 bases respectively, with 12 bases between them. Germline values: CDR1 SGHTA, CDR2 FQGTGA.

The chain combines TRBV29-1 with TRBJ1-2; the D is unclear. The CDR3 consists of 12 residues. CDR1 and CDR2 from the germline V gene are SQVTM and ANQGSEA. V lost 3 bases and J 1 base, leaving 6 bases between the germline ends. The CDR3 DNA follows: TGCAGCGTTGACGGCAGTAACTATGGCTACACCTTC. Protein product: CSVDGSNYGYTF.

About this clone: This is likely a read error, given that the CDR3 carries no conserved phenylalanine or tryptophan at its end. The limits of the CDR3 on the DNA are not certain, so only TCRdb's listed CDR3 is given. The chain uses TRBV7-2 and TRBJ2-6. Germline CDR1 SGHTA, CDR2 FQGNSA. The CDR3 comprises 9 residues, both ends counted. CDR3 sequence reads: CASSLSGPR.

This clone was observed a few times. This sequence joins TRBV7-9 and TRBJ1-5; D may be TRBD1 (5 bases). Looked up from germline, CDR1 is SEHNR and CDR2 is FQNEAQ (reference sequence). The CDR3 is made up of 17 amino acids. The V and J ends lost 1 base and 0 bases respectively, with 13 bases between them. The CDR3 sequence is CASSLEVRGHSNQPQHF. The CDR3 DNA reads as TGTGCCAGCAGCTTAGAAGTGCGGGGCCATAGCAATCAGCCCCAGCATTTT.

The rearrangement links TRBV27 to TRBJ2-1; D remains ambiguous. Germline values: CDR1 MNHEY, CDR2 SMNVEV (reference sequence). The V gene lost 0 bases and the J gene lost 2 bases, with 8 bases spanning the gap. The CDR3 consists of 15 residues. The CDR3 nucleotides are TGTGCCAGCAGTTTATCGCCCACAGCCTACAATGAGCAGTTCTTC. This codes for CASSLSPTAYNEQFF.